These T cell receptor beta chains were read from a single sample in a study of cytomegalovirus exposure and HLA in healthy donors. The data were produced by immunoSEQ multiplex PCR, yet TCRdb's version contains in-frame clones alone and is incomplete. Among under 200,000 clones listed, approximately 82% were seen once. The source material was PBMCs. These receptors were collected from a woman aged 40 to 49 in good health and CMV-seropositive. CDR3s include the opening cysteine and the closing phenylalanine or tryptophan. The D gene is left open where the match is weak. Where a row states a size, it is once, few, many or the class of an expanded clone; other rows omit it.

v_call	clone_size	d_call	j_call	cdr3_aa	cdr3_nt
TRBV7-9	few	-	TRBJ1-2	CASTSRQRRDGYTF	TGTGCCAGCACCAGCAGACAGCGCCGGGATGGCTACACCTTC
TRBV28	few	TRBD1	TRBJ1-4	CASSLDRGREKLFF	TGTGCCAGCAGTTTAGACAGGGGACGGGAAAAACTGTTTTTT
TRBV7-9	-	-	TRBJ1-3	CASSPEAYQTLYF	TGTGCCAGCAGCCCAGAGGCATACCAGACTCTATATTTT
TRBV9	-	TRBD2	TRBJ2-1	CASSVGLAGGHEQFF	TGTGCCAGCAGCGTGGGACTAGCGGGAGGCCATGAGCAGTTCTTC
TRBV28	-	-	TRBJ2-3	CASAGQGLPSTDTQYF	TGTGCCAGCGCAGGGCAGGGGCTCCCTAGCACAGATACGCAGTATTTT
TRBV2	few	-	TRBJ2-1	CASCLLYGEQFF	TGTGCCAGCTGTTTACTTTACGGTGAGCAGTTCTTC
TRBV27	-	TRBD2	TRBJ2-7	CASRTKGLADSYEQYF	TGTGCCAGCAGGACCAAGGGACTAGCGGACTCCTACGAGCAGTACTTC
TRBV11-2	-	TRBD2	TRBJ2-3	CASSPGTSGTDTQYF	TGTGCCAGCAGTCCCGGGACTAGCGGCACAGATACGCAGTATTTT
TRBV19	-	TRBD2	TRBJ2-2	CASSFGLAGHDNTGELFF	TGTGCCAGTAGTTTCGGACTAGCGGGCCACGATAACACCGGGGAGCTGTTTTTT
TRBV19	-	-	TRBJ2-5	CASNKQGQETQYF	TGTGCCAGTAACAAACAGGGTCAAGAGACCCAGTACTTC
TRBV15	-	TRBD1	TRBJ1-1	CATSKTGGGNTEAFF	TGTGCCACCAGCAAGACAGGGGGTGGGAACACTGAAGCTTTCTTT
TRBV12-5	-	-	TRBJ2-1	CASGTDYNEQFF	TGTGCTAGTGGTACAGATTACAATGAGCAGTTCTTC
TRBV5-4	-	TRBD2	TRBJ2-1	CASSPGTSGYNEQFF	TGTGCCAGCAGCCCTGGGACTAGCGGCTACAATGAGCAGTTCTTC
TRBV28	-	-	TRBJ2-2	CASTPVGLTSTDQTDTGELFF	TGTGCCAGCACCCCGGTGGGGTTAACCTCGACAGATCAAACAGACACCGGGGAGCTGTTTTTT
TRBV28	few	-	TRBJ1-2	CASSLQGAGGYTF	TGTGCCAGCAGTCTTCAGGGTGCTGGAGGCTACACCTTC
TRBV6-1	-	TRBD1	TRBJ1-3	CASSERDRAAGNTIYF	TGTGCCAGCAGTGAAAGGGACAGGGCAGCTGGAAACACCATATATTTT
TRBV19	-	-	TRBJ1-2	CASSIDRGAYGYTF	TGTGCCAGTAGTATAGATCGGGGGGCGTATGGCTACACCTTC
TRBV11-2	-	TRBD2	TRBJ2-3	CASSLDRASGRAYRDTQYF	TGTGCCAGCAGCTTAGATCGGGCTAGCGGGAGGGCCTATCGAGATACGCAGTATTTT
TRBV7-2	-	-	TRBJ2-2	CASSLLGARNTGELFF	TGTGCCAGCAGCTTACTAGGGGCGAGAAACACCGGGGAGCTGTTTTTT
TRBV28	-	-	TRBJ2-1	CASSSSKRDYNEQFF	TGTGCCAGCAGTTCGTCTAAGCGTGACTACAATGAGCAGTTCTTC
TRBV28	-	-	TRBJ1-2	CASAVGNYGYTF	TGTGCCAGCGCGGTCGGTAACTATGGCTACACCTTC
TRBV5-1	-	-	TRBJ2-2	CASSLRPGDGTGELFF	TGCGCCAGCAGCTTGAGGCCAGGGGACGGCACCGGGGAGCTGTTTTTT
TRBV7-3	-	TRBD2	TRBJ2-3	CASSRSGGTDTQYF	TGTGCCAGCAGCCGAAGCGGGGGCACAGATACGCAGTATTTT
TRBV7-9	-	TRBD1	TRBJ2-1	CASSRPGQGFNGQFF	TGTGCCAGCAGCCGGCCGGGACAGGGTTTCAATGGGCAGTTCTTC
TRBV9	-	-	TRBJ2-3	CASSRLSTTDTQYF	TGTGCCAGCAGCCGTCTAAGCACCACAGATACGCAGTATTTT
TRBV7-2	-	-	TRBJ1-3	CASSLAGAQNTIYF	TGTGCCAGCAGCTTAGCGGGGGCCCAAAACACCATATATTTT
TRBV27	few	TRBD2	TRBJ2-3	CASRRGREAVITDTQYF	TGTGCCAGCCGCAGAGGGAGGGAGGCCGTAATCACAGATACGCAGTATTTT
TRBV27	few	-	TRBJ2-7	CASSLSIQARGEQYF	TGTGCCAGCAGTTTATCGATCCAGGCCAGGGGCGAGCAGTACTTC
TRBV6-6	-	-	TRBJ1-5	CASTPGPGRAYQPQHF	TGTGCCAGCACCCCTGGGCCGGGGAGGGCCTATCAGCCCCAGCATTTT
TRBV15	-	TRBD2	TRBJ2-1	CATSRHPGLAGGSSYNEQFF	TGTGCCACCAGCAGACACCCCGGACTAGCGGGAGGGAGCTCCTACAATGAGCAGTTCTTC
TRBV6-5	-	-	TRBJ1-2	CASSKSQGRGYTF	TGTGCCAGCAGTAAATCACAGGGTAGAGGCTACACCTTC
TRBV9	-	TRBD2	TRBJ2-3	CASSPHTGTSVMSTQYF	TGTGCCAGCAGCCCCCACACCGGGACTAGTGTGATGTCAACGCAGTATTTT
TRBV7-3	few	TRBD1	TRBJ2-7	CASSRGQESSYEQYF	TGTGCCAGCAGCCGGGGACAGGAGAGCTCCTACGAGCAGTACTTC
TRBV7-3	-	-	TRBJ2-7	CASSGGGSSYEQYF	TGTGCCAGCAGCGGGGGCGGGAGCTCCTACGAGCAGTACTTC
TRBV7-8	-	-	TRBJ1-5	CASSLDHTAQHF	TGTGCCAGCAGCTTAGACCACACAGCCCAGCATTTT
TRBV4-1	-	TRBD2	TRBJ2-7	CASSQDWGQGLSEQYF	TGCGCCAGCAGCCAAGATTGGGGTCAGGGACTATCCGAGCAGTACTTC
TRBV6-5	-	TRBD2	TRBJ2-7	CASSRGGRPTYEQYF	TGTGCCAGCAGTCGGGGGGGGCGACCCACCTACGAGCAGTACTTC
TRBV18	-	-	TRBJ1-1	CASSRGLVTMNTEAFF	TGTGCCAGCTCACGGGGACTGGTCACAATGAACACTGAAGCTTTCTTT
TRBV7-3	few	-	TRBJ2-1	CASSLPPSGGEQFF	TGTGCCAGCAGCTTACCCCCTAGTGGGGGCGAGCAGTTCTTC
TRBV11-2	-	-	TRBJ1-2	CASRPSGNYGYTF	TGTGCCAGCAGGCCCTCCGGGAACTATGGCTACACCTTC
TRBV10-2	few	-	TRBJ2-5	CASSEQGWETQYF	TGCGCCAGCAGTGAGCAGGGGTGGGAGACCCAGTACTTC
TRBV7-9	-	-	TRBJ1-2	CASSLASRGGYTF	TGTGCCAGCAGCTTAGCGAGCAGGGGTGGCTACACCTTC
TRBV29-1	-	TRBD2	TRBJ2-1	CSERLAGSPYNEQFF	TGCAGCGAACGACTAGCGGGGTCCCCCTACAATGAGCAGTTCTTC
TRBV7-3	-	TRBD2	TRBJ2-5	CASSSGTSGRAGETQYF	TGTGCCAGCAGCTCCGGGACTAGCGGGAGGGCCGGAGAGACCCAGTACTTC
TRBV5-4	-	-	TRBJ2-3	CASGPQSAVWDTQYF	TGTGCCAGCGGCCCCCAATCGGCGGTCTGGGATACGCAGTATTTT